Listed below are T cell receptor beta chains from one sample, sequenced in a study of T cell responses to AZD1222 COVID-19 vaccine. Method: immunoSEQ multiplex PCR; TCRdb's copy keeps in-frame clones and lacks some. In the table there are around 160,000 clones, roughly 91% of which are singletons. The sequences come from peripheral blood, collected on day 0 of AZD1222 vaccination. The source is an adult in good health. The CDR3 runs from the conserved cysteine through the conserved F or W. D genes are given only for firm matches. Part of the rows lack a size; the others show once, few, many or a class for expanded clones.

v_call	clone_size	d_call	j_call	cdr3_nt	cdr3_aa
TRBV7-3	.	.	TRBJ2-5	TGTGCCAGCAGCTTATCGCGGGGAACGGAGACCCAGTACTTC	CASSLSRGTETQYF
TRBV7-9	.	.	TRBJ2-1	TGTGCCAGCAATCCACCGCCGGGGGAGTCCCCGGACAATGAGCAGTTCTTC	CASNPPPGESPDNEQFF
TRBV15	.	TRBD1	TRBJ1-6	TGTGCCACCAGCAGGGAGGGGGCCGGATTTGGGTCACCCCTCCACTTT	CATSREGAGFGSPLHF
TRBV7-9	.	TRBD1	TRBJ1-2	TGTGCCAGCACACACCCGGGACAGGGGGTGTATGGCTACACCTTC	CASTHPGQGVYGYTF
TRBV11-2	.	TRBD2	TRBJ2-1	TGTGCCAGCAGCTTTCGGCTAGCGGGAGGGAGTGAGCAGTTCTTC	CASSFRLAGGSEQFF
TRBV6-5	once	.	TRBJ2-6	TGTGCCAGCAGTTACTCGAGAGACTCTGGGGCCAACGTCCTGACTTTC	CASSYSRDSGANVLTF
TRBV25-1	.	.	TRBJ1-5	TGTGCCAGCAGCCCCGAGCGGGACAATCAGCCCCAGCATTTT	CASSPERDNQPQHF
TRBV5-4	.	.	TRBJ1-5	TGTGCCAGCAGCTTTCGACCGGGTCAGCCCCAGCATTTT	CASSFRPGQPQHF
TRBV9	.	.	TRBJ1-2	TGTGCCAGCAGCGTAGAAGTCCAGGGAGAATATGGCTACACCTTC	CASSVEVQGEYGYTF
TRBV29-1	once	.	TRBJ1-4	TGCAGCGTTGAAGGGGACGAGGAAAAACTGTTTTTT	CSVEGDEEKLFF